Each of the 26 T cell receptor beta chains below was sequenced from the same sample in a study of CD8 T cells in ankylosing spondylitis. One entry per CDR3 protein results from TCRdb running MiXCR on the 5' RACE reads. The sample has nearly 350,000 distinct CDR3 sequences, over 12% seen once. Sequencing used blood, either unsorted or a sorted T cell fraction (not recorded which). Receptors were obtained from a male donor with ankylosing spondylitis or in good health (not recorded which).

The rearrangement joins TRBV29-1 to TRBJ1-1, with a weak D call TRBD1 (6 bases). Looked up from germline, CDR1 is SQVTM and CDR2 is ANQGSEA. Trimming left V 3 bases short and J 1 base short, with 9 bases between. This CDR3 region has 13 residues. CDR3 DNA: TGCAGCGTTGACGAACAGGGGAACACTGAAGCTTTCTTT. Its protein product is CSVDEQGNTEAFF.

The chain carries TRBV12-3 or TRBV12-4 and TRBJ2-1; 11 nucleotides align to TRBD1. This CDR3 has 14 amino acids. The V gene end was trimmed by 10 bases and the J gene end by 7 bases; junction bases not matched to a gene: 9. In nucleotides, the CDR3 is TGTGCCACCCACCAGGGACAGGGGGAGAATGAGCAGTTCTTC. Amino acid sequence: CATHQGQGENEQFF.

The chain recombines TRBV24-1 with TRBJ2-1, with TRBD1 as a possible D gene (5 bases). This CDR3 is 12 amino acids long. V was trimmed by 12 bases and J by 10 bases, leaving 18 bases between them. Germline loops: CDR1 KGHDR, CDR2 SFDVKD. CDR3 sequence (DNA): TGTGCCCAGTGGCAGGGCCGAGTGGAGCAGTTCTTC. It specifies CAQWQGRVEQFF.

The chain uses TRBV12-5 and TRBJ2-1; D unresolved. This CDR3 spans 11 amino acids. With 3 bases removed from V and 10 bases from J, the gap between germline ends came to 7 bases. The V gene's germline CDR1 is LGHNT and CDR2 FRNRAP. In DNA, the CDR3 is TGTGCTAGTGGTTTACTCCGGGAGCAGTTCTTC. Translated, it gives CASGLLREQFF.

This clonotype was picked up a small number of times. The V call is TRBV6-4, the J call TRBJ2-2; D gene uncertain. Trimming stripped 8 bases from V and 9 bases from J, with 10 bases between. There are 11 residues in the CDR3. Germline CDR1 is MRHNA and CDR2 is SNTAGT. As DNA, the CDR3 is TGTGCCAGCCATCGGGTGCGGGAGCTGTTTTTT. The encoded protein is CASHRVRELFF.

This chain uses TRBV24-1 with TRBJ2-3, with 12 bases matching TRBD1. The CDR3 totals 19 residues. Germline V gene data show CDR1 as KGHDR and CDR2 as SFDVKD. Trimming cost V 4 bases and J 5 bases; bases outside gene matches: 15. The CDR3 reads CATSDHSGTGGRGQDTQYF. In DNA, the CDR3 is TGTGCCACCAGTGACCACTCCGGGACAGGGGGCCGAGGACAAGATACGCAGTATTTT.

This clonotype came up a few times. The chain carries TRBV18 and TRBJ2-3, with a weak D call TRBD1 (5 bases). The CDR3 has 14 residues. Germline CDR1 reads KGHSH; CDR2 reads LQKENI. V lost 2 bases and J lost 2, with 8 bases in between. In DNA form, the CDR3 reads TGTGCCAGCTCACCAGCAGGGATCACAGATACGCAGTATTTT. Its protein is CASSPAGITDTQYF.

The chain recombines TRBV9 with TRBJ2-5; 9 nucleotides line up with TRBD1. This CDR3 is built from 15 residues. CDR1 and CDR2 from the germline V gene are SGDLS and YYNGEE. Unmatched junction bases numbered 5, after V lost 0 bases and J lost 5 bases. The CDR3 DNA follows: TGTGCCAGCAGCGTAGGGGACAGGGTCTCGGAGACCCAGTACTTC. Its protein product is CASSVGDRVSETQYF.

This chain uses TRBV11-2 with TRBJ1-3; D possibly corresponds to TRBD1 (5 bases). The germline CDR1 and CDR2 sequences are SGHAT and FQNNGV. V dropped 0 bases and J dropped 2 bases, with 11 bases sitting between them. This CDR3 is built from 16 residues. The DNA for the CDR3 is TGTGCCAGCAGCTTAGACCTTACAGGTCCTGGAAACACCATATATTTT. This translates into CASSLDLTGPGNTIYF. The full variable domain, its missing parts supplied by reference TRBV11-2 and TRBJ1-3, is EAGVAQSPRYKIIEKRQSVAFWCNPISGHATLYWYQQILGQGPKLLIQFQNNGVVDDSQLPKDRFSAERLKGVDSTLKIQPAKLEDSAVYLCASSLDLTGPGNTIYFGEGSWLTVV.

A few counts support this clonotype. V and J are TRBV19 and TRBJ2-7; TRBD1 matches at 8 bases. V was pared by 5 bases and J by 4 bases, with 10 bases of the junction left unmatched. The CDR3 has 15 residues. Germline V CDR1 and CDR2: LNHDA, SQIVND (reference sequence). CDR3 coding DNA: TGTGCCAGTAGTTCCCACGGGACAGGTCCTTACGAGCAGTACTTC. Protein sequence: CASSSHGTGPYEQYF.

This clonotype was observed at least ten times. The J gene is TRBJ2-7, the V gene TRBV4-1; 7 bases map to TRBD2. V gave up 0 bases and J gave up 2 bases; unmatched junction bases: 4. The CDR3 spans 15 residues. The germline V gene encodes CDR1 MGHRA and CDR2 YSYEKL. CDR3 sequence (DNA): TGCGCCAGCAGCCAAGAAAATGGGGGGGCCTACGAGCAGTACTTC. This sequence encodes CASSQENGGAYEQYF.

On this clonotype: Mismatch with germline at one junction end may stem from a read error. CDR3 loop: CASNLGGWDYEQYF. CDR3 nucleotides: TGTGCCAGCAATTTAGGGGGTTGGGACTACGAGCAGTACTTC. The chain has TRBV12-3 or TRBV12-4 and TRBJ2-7, with D possibly being TRBD1 (6 bases). This CDR3 spans 14 amino acids.

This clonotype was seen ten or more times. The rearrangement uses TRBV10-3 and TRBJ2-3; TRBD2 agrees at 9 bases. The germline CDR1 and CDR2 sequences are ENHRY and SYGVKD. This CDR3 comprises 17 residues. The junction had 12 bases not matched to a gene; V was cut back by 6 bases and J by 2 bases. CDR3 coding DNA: TGTGCCATCAGCGACCATAGCGGGGGCCGGTACACAGATACGCAGTATTTT. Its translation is CAISDHSGGRYTDTQYF.

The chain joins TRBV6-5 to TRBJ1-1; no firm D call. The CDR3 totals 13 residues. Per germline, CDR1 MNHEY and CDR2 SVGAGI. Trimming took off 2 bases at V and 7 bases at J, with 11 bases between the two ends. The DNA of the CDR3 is TGTGCCAGCAGTTACAGGGAGAGGAGTGAAGCTTTCTTT. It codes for CASSYRERSEAFF.

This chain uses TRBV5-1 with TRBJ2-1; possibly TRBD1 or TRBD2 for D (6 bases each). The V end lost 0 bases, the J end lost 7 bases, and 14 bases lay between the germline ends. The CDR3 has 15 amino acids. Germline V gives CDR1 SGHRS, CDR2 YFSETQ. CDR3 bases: TGCGCCAGCAGCTTGGGGGGGGCCCGGGGGAATGAGCAGTTCTTC. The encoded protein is CASSLGGARGNEQFF. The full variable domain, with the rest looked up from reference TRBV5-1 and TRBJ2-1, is KAGVTQTPRYLIKTRGQQVTLSCSPISGHRSVSWYQQTPGQGLQFLFEYFSETQRNKGNFPGRFSGRQFSNSRSEMNVSTLELGDSALYLCASSLGGARGNEQFFGPGTRLTVL.

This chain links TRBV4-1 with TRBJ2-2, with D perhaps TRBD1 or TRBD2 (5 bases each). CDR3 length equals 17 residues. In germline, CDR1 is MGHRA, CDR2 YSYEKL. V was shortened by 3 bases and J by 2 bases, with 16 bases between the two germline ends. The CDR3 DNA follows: TGCGCCAGCAGCCAGGGTGGGGCAGCGGTAAACACCGGGGAGCTGTTTTTT. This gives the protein CASSQGGAAVNTGELFF.

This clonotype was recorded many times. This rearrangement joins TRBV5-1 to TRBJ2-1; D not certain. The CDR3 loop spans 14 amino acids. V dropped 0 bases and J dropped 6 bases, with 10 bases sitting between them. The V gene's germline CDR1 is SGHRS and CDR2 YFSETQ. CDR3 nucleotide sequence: TGCGCCAGCAGCTTGGTAGGACCAAGCAATGAGCAGTTCTTC. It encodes CASSLVGPSNEQFF.

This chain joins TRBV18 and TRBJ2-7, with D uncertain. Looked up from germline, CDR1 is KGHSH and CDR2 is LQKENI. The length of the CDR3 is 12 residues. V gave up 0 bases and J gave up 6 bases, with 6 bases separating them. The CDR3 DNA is TGTGCCAGCTCACCACCGGCAGGCGAGCAGTACTTC. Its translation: CASSPPAGEQYF.

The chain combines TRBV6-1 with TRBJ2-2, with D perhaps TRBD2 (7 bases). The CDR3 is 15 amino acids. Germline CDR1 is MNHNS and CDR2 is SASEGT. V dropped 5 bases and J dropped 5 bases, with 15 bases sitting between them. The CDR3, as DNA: TGTGCCAGCAGTCCCCAAGGGGGGGTGACCGGGGAGCTGTTTTTT. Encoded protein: CASSPQGGVTGELFF.

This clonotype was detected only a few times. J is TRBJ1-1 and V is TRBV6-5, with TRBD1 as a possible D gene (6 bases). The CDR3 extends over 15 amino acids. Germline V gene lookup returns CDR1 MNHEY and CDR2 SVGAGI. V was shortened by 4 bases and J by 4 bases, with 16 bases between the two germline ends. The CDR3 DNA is TGTGCCAGCAGTTCGCAGGCCTCAGGGGCCACTGAAGCTTTCTTT. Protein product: CASSSQASGATEAFF.

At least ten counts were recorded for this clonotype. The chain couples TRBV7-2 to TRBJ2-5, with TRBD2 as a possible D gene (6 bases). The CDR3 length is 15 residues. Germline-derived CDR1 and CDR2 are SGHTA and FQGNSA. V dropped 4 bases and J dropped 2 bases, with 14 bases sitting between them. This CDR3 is CASSSQSGSQETQYF. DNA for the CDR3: TGTGCCAGCAGCTCGCAAAGCGGGTCGCAAGAGACCCAGTACTTC. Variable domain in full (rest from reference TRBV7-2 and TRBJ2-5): GAGVSQSPSNKVTEKGKDVELRCDPISGHTALYWYRQSLGQGLEFLIYFQGNSAPDKSGLPSDRFSAERTGGSVSTLTIQRTQQEDSAVYLCASSSQSGSQETQYFGPGTRLLVL.

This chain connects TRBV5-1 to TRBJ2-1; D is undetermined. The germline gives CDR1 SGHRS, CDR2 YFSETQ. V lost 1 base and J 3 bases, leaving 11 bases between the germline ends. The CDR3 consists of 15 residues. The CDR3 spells CASSLLTPDYNEQFF. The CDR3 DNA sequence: TGCGCCAGCAGCTTGTTAACCCCGGACTACAATGAGCAGTTCTTC.

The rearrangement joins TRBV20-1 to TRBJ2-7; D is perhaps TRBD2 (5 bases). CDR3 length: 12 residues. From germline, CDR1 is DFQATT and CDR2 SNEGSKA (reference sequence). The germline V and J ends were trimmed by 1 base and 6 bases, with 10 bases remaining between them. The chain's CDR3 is CSARVRGSEQYF. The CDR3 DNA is TGCAGTGCTAGAGTACGAGGGTCCGAGCAGTACTTC.

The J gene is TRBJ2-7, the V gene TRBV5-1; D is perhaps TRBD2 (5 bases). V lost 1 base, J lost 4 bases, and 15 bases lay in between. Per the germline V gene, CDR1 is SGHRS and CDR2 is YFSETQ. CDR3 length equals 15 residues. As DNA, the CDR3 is TGCGCCAGCAGCTTGAACAGCGGCAGCCTATACGAGCAGTACTTC. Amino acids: CASSLNSGSLYEQYF.

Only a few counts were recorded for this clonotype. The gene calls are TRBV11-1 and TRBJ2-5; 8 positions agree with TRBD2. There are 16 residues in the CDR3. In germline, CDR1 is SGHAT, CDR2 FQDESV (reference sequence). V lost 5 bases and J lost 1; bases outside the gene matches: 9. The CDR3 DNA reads TGTGCCAGCAGCAGATCCGGTCGGGGGGGCCAAGAGACCCAGTACTTC. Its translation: CASSRSGRGGQETQYF.

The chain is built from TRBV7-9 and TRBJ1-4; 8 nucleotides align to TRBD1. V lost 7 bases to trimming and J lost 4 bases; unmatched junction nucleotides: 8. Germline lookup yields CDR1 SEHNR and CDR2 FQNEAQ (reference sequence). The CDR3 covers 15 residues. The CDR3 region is CASTSGQGGNEKLFF. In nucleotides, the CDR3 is TGTGCCAGCACCTCCGGACAGGGTGGTAATGAAAAACTGTTTTTT.